This passage covers 7 T cell receptor beta chains from one sample sequenced in a study of blood T cell repertoires in COVID-19. Assay: immunoSEQ multiplex PCR; the TCRdb copy retains only in-frame clones and omits some. The table records about 99,000 clones, 91% of them present only once. Sequenced: peripheral blood. The receptors here all came from a human donor in a cohort sampled during active COVID-19.

The rearrangement links TRBV7-9 to TRBJ2-7, with 7 bases lining up with TRBD1. The CDR3 loop spans 14 amino acids. The junction had 7 bases not matched to a gene; V was cut back by 3 bases and J by 5 bases. Germline V gene data show CDR1 as SEHNR and CDR2 as FQNEAQ (reference sequence). The CDR3: CASSFRQGSHEQYF. The CDR3 region has the DNA TGTGCCAGCAGCTTTCGACAGGGTTCCCACGAGCAGTACTTC.

The J gene is TRBJ1-2, the V gene TRBV3-1 (or the pseudogene TRBV3-2), with TRBD1 identical over 12 bases. The V gene's germline CDR1 is LGHDT and CDR2 YNNKEL (reference sequence). CDR3 size: 15 residues. The ends lost 4 bases at V and 9 bases at J; junction bases unmatched: 9. CDR3 region: CASSLRGQGARSYTF. In nucleotides, the CDR3 is TGTGCCAGCAGCCTAAGGGGACAGGGGGCTAGGAGCTACACCTTC.

The CDR3 coding sequence is TGTGCCAGCAGCCTCTCTTCAGGACTAGCGGGAGCCCACGAGCAGTACTTC. Translation gives CASSLSSGLAGAHEQYF. This rearrangement joins TRBV9 to TRBJ2-7; 13 bases map to TRBD2. This CDR3 region has 17 residues. V gave up 4 bases and J gave up 5 bases; unmatched junction bases: 12. Germline-derived CDR1 and CDR2 are SGDLS and YYNGEE.

The chain recombines TRBV7-9 with TRBJ1-4; no firm D call. The CDR3 totals 14 residues. V lost 5 bases and J 3 bases, leaving 10 bases between the germline ends. Germline V lookup: CDR1 SEHNR, CDR2 FQNEAQ (reference sequence). The chain's CDR3 is CASSRGNSNEKLFF. As DNA, the CDR3 is TGTGCCAGCAGCCGAGGCAATTCTAATGAAAAACTGTTTTTT.

This rearrangement joins TRBV28 to TRBJ1-5, with D possibly TRBD1 on 5 matching bases. Trimming took 5 bases from V and 5 from J, leaving 13 bases between them. The CDR3 totals 14 residues. Germline assignment: CDR1 MDHEN and CDR2 SYDVKM. This chain's CDR3 is CASSADRGYQPQHF. DNA of the CDR3: TGTGCCAGCAGTGCGGATAGGGGCTATCAGCCCCAGCATTTT.

The chain has TRBV24-1 and TRBJ1-2, with 7 bases matching TRBD1. Germline lookup yields CDR1 KGHDR and CDR2 SFDVKD. The CDR3 runs 15 residues. Unmatched junction bases numbered 3, after V lost 3 bases and J lost 0 bases. CDR3 in amino acids: CATSDATGANYGYTF. CDR3 nucleotides: TGTGCCACCAGTGATGCAACAGGGGCTAACTATGGCTACACCTTC.

This sequence joins TRBV7-2 and TRBJ2-7; D is ambiguous. V dropped 2 bases and J dropped 5 bases, with 10 bases sitting between them. The CDR3 totals 13 residues. In germline, CDR1 is SGHTA, CDR2 FQGNSA. The CDR3: CASSLTQVDEQYF. CDR3 DNA sequence: TGTGCCAGCAGCTTAACCCAGGTGGACGAGCAGTACTTC.